This TCR beta chain was retrieved from a study of T cells after yellow fever vaccination. General study points: Researchers report a weaker secondary response that nonetheless peaked faster, day 5 versus 15.

The CDR3 has 16 residues. The germline gives CDR1 SGHRS, CDR2 YFSETQ. Trimming removed 0 bases from V and 2 bases from J, with 13 bases in between. This clonotype was counted ten times or more. TCRdb reanalysed the 5' RACE reads using MiXCR and keeps one entry per CDR3 protein. The sample comprises 42,000 or so distinct CDR3 sequences, approximately 6.3% of which are singletons, and approximately 16% rests with the top ten. The rearrangement links TRBV5-1 to TRBJ2-3; a possible D gene is TRBD2 (6 bases). The receptor's source is a man aged 25-45 years who received the YFV17D yellow fever vaccine. The input for sequencing was CD8+ T cells not binding an NS4B(214-222) dextramer, sorted from PBMCs, taken 45 days after the yellow fever booster vaccination. The DNA of the CDR3 is TGCGCCAGCAGCTTGGGTGCGGGACTCCTCACAGATACGCAGTATTTT. Its translation: CASSLGAGLLTDTQYF.